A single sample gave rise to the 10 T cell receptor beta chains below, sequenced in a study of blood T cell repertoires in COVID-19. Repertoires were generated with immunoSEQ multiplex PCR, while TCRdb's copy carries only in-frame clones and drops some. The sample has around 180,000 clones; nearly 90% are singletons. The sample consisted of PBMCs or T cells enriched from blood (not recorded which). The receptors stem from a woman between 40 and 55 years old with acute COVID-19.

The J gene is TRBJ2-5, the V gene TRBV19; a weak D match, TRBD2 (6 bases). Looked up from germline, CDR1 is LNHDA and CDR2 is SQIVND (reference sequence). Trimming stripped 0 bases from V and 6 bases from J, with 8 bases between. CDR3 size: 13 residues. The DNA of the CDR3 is TGTGCCAGTAGTATAGAGGGGAGGAAGACCCAGTACTTC. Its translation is CASSIEGRKTQYF.

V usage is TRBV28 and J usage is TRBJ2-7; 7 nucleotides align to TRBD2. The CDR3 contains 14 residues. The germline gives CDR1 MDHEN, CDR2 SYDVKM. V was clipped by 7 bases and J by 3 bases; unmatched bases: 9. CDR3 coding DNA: TGTGCCAGCACCCCATCGGGGAGGGTCTACGAGCAGTACTTC. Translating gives CASTPSGRVYEQYF.

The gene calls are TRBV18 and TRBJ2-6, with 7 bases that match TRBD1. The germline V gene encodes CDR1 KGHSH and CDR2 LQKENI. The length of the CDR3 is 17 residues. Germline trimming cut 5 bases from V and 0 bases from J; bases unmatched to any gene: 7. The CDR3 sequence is CASSRQGPRSGANVLTF. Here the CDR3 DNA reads TGTGCCAGCTCAAGACAGGGACCCCGCTCTGGGGCCAACGTCCTGACTTTC.

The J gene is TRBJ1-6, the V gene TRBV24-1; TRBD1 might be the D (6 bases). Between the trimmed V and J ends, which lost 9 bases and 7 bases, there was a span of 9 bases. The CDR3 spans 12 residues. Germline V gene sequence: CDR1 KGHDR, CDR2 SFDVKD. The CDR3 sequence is CATDTGNSPLHF. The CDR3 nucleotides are TGTGCCACCGACACAGGGAATTCACCCCTCCACTTT.

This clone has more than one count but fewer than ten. DNA of the CDR3: TGTGCCAGCGAAGGAGGGACAGACTCCTACGAGCAGTACTTC. As protein: CASEGGTDSYEQYF. The chain joins TRBV6-6 to TRBJ2-7; D is perhaps TRBD1 (7 bases). CDR3 length: 14 amino acids. V was pared by 8 bases and J by 0 bases, with 14 bases between. Germline-derived CDR1 and CDR2 are MNHNY and SVGAGI (reference sequence).

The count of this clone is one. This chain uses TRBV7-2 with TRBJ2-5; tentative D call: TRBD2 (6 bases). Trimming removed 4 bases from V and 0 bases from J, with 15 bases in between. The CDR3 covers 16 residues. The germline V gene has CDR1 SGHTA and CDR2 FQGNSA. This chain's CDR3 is CASSSRRGDYQETQYF. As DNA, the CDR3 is TGTGCCAGCAGCTCGAGGAGGGGAGATTACCAAGAGACCCAGTACTTC. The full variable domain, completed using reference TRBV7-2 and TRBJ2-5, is GAGVSQSPSNKVTEKGKDVELRCDPISGHTALYWYRQSLGQGLEFLIYFQGNSAPDKSGLPSDRFSAERTGGSVSTLTIQRTQQEDSAVYLCASSSRRGDYQETQYFGPGTRLLVL.

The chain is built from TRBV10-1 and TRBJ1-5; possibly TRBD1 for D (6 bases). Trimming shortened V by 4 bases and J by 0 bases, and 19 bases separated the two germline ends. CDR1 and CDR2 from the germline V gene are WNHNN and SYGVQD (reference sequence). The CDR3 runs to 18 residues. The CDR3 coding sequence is TGCGCCAGCAGTGTCCCAACGAACAGGGACGATAGCAATCAGCCCCAGCATTTT. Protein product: CASSVPTNRDDSNQPQHF.

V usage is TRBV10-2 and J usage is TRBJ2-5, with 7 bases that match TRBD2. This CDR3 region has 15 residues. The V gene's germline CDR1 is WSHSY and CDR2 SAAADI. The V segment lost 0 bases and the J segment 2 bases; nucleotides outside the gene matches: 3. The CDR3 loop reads CASSESGLVQETQYF. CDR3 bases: TGCGCCAGCAGTGAGTCAGGACTAGTTCAAGAGACCCAGTACTTC.

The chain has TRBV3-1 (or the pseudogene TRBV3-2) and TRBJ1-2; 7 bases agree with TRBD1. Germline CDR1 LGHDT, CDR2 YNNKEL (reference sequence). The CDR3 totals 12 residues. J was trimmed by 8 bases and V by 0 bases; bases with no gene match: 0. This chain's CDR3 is CASSQDRGGYTF. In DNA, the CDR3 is TGTGCCAGCAGCCAAGACAGGGGGGGCTACACCTTC.

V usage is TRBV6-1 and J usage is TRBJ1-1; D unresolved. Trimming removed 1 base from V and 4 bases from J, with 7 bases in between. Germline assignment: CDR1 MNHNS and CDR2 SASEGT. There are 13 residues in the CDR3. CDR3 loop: CASSEVMATEAFF. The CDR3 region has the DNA TGTGCCAGCAGTGAAGTAATGGCCACTGAAGCTTTCTTT.